Here is one T cell receptor (beta chain) with its context. Its antigen is not identified. The source of the sample is a study of CXCR3-negative and CXCR3-positive naive CD8 T cells. The study, taken as a whole, reports: CXCR3-positive naive cells carried more hydrophobic TRB CDR3s than CXCR3-negative naive cells did.

Libraries were UMI-labeled 5' RACE TRB cDNA. From its re-call of the 5' RACE reads, TCRdb lists each CDR3 protein once, without DNA. The table for this sample gives roughly 93,000 distinct CDR3 sequences. The sample was naive CXCR3+ CD8+ T cells from blood. Subset specified: CD45RO-CCR7+CD27+CD95- naive CD8+ T cells expressing CXCR3 (TNR3+). This TCR derives from a human donor in good health. Some clones in this sample may be carry-over from other donors' samples.

CDR3 in amino acids: CASSPGFNEQFF. This chain connects TRBV7-7 to TRBJ2-1; without DNA, the TCRdb call of TRBD1 cannot be checked. The germline V gene has CDR1 SSHAT and CDR2 FNYEAQ (reference sequence). The CDR3 covers 12 residues. Full variable domain (missing parts from reference TRBV7-7 and TRBJ2-1): GAGVSQSPRYKVTKRGQDVTLRCDPISSHATLYWYQQALGQGPEFLTYFNYEAQPDKSGLPSDRFSAERPEGSISTLTIQRTEQRDSAMYRCASSPGFNEQFFGPGTRLTVL.